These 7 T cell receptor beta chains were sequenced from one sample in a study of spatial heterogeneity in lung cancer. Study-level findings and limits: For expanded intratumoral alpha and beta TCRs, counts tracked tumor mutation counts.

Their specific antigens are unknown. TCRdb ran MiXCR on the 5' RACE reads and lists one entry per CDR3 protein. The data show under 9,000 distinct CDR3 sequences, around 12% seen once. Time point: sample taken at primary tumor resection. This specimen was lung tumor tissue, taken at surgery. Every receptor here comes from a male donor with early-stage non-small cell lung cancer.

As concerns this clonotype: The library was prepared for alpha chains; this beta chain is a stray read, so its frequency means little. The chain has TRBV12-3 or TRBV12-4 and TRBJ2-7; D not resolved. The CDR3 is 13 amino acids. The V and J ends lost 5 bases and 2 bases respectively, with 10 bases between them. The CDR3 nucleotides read TGTGCCAGCAGTCGGAGCACTACCTACGAGCAGTACTTC. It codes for CASSRSTTYEQYF.

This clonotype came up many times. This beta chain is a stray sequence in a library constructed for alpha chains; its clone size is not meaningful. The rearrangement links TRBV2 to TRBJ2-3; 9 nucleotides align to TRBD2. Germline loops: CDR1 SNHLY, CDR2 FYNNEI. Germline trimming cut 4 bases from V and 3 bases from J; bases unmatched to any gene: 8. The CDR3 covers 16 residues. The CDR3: CASSARSGGQTDTQYF. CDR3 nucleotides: TGTGCCAGCAGTGCCAGAAGCGGGGGGCAAACAGATACGCAGTATTTT.

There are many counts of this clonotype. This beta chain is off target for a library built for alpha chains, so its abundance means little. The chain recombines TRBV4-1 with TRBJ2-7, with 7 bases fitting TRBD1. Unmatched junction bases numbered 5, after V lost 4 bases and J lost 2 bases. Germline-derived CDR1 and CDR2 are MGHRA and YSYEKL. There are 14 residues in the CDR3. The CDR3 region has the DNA TGCGCCAGCAGCCTAATGACAGGGACCTACGAGCAGTACGTC. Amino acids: CASSLMTGTYEQYV.

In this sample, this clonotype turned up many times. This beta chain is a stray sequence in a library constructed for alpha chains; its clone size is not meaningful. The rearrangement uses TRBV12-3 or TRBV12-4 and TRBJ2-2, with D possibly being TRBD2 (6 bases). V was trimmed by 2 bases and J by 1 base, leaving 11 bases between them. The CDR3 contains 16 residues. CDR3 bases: TGTGCCAGCAGTTTAAGAGGCGGGGAGAACACCGGGGAGCTGTTTTTT. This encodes CASSLRGGENTGELFF.

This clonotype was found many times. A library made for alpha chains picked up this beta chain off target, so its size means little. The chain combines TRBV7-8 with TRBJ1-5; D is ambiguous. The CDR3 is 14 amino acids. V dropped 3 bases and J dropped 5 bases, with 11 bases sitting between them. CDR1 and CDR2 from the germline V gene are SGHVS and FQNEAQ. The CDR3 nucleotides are TGTGCCAGCAGCTTGGCCGCGAGGGATCAGCCCCAGCATTTT. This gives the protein CASSLAARDQPQHF.

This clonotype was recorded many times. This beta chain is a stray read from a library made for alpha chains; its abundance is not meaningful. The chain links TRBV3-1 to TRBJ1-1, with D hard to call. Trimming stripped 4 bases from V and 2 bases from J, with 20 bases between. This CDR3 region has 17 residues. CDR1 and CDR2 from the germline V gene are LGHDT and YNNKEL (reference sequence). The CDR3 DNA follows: TGTGCCAGCAGCCCCCCCCAGAGTGCGGGCGGAAACACTGAAGCTTTCTTT. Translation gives CASSPPQSAGGNTEAFF.

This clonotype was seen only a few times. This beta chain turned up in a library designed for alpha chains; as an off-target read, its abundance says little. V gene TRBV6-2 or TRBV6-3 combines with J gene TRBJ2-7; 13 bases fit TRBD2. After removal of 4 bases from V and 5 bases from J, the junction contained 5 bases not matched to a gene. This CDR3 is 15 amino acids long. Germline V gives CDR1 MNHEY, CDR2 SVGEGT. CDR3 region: CASSWTSGSFNEQYF. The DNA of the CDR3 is TGTGCCAGCAGTTGGACTAGCGGGAGTTTCAACGAGCAGTACTTC.